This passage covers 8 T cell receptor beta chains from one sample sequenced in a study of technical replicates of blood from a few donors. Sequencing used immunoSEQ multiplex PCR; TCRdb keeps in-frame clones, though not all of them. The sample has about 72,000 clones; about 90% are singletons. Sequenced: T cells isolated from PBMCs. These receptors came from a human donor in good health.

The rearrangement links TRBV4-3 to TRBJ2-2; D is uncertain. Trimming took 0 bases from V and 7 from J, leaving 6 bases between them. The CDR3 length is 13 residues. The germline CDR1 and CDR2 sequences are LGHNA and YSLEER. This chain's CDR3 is CASSQDRYGELFF. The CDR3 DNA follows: TGCGCCAGCAGCCAAGATCGGTACGGGGAGCTGTTTTTT.

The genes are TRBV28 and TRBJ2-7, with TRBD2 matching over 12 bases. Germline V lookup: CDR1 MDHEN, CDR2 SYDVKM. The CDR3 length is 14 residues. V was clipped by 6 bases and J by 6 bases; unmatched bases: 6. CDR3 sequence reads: CASSPPGLAGEQYF. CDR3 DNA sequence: TGTGCCAGCAGCCCGCCGGGACTAGCGGGCGAGCAGTACTTC.

In DNA form, the CDR3 reads TGTGCCAGCAGCGTAGGTCTAGCCACAGATACGCAGTATTTT. The encoded protein is CASSVGLATDTQYF. This chain uses TRBV9 with TRBJ2-3; D is perhaps TRBD2 (5 bases). The CDR3 is 14 residues long. Germline lookup yields CDR1 SGDLS and CDR2 YYNGEE. The V and J ends lost 0 bases and 2 bases respectively, with 7 bases between them.

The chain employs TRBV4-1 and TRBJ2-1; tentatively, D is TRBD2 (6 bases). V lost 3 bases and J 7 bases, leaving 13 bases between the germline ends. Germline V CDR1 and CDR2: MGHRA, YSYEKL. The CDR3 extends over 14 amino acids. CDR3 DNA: TGCGCCAGCAGCCATACGGGACTTCGAAATGAGCAGTTCTTC. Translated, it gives CASSHTGLRNEQFF.

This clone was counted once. CDR3 nucleotides: TGCAGCGCCCTGGACAGTAGTGGTAGGTTCTTC. It encodes CSALDSSGRFF. This chain joins TRBV29-1 and TRBJ2-1, with a tentative D call TRBD1 (6 bases). Germline V lookup: CDR1 SQVTM, CDR2 ANQGSEA. CDR3 length: 11 residues. Trimming removed 7 bases from V and 15 bases from J, with 19 bases in between.

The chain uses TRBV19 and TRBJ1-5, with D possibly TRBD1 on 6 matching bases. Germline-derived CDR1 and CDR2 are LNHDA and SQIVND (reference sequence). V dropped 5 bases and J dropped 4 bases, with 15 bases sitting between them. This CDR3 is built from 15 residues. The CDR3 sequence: CASSLYRAYNQPQHF. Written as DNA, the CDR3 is TGTGCCAGTAGTCTATACAGGGCCTATAATCAGCCCCAGCATTTT.

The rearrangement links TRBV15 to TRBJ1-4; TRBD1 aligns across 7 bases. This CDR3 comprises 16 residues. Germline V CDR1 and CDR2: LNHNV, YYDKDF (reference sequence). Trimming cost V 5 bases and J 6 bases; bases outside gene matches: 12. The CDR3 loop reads CATSFTLGTAHEKLFF. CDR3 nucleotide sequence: TGTGCCACCAGCTTCACCCTTGGGACAGCCCATGAAAAACTGTTTTTT.

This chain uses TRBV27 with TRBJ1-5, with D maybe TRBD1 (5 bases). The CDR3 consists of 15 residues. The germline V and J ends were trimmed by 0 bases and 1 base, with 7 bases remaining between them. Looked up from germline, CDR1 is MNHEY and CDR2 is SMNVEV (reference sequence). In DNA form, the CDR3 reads TGTGCCAGCAGTTTATCAGGACAAAGCAATCAGCCCCAGCATTTT. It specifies CASSLSGQSNQPQHF.